These T cell receptor beta chains were read from a single sample in a study of T cell clonotyping in hematopoietic cell transplantation. Assay: immunoSEQ multiplex PCR; the TCRdb copy retains only in-frame clones and omits some. Here the sample spans about 3,300 clones, about 59% being singletons. The source material was peripheral blood mononuclear cells, sampled 30 days after allogeneic stem cell transplant. The receptors here all came from a female patient under 45 who had an allogeneic stem cell transplant, so T cells may come from the graft donor. Some clones in this sample may be carry-over from other donors' samples. The CDR3 runs from the conserved cysteine through the conserved F or W. Fields, in order: CDR3 protein, CDR3 DNA, J gene, D gene, V gene, clone size. A D gene is named only where the DNA matches it firmly. Size values are once, few and many counts, or a class for expanded clones, and some rows have none.

CASSLETSGGEQYF,TGTGCCAGCAGCTTAGAGACTTCAGGGGGCGAGCAGTACTTC,TRBJ2-7,TRBD1,TRBV7-9,few
CASSYTRGSYGYTF,TGTGCCAGCAGTTACACGAGGGGATCCTATGGCTACACCTTC,TRBJ1-2,-,TRBV6-5,-
CASSIPPLNRNYEQYF,TGTGCCAGTAGTATCCCCCCCCTCAACAGGAACTACGAGCAGTACTTC,TRBJ2-7,-,TRBV19,-
CASSYRRADTHNEQFF,TGTGCCAGCAGCTATAGGCGGGCAGACACTCACAATGAGCAGTTCTTC,TRBJ2-1,-,TRBV11-2,-
CASSPEPFTGPNEQYF,TGCGCCAGCAGTCCAGAACCCTTTACGGGCCCCAACGAGCAGTACTTC,TRBJ2-7,-,TRBV5-1,-
CASLDRTNYGYTF,TGTGCCAGCCTCGACAGGACCAACTATGGCTACACCTTC,TRBJ1-2,-,TRBV28,-
CACDTGVFYGYTF,TGTGCCTGCGATACCGGGGTCTTCTATGGCTACACCTTC,TRBJ1-2,-,TRBV30,once
CASRGQDTEAFF,TGTGCCAGCAGGGGACAAGACACTGAAGCTTTCTTT,TRBJ1-1,-,TRBV21-1,medium-sized
CAWTELTRTGRGTEAFF,TGTGCCTGGACTGAACTTACCCGGACAGGGCGGGGCACTGAAGCTTTCTTT,TRBJ1-1,TRBD1,TRBV30,-
CASTDPERNYGYTF,TGTGCCAGTACCGACCCAGAACGGAACTATGGCTACACCTTC,TRBJ1-2,-,TRBV19,-
CASSSSAYNEQFF,TGTGCCAGCAGCTCCTCCGCTTACAATGAGCAGTTCTTC,TRBJ2-1,-,TRBV7-2,-
CASTQFYPFEAFF,TGTGCCAGCACCCAATTCTATCCGTTCGAAGCTTTCTTT,TRBJ1-1,-,TRBV27,-
CASSQDRISGANVLTF,TGCGCCAGCAGCCAAGATAGGATCTCTGGGGCCAACGTCCTGACTTTC,TRBJ2-6,-,TRBV4-3,-
CASSRRWGNNEKLFF,TGTGCCAGCAGCCGGCGGTGGGGCAACAATGAAAAACTGTTTTTT,TRBJ1-4,-,TRBV5-4,-
CASSLFGTGGVTEAFF,TGTGCCAGCAGCTTATTCGGGACAGGGGGTGTTACTGAAGCTTTCTTT,TRBJ1-1,TRBD1,TRBV7-9,-
CASSVAGTGNEKLFF,TGTGCCAGCAGCGTAGCCGGGACAGGGAATGAAAAACTGTTTTTT,TRBJ1-4,TRBD1,TRBV9,-